This T cell receptor (beta chain) was identified in a study of response to subunit inactivated influenza vaccine. The study's findings and limits: Seasonal influenza vaccination, on each occasion, was suggested by the authors to recruit few new T cells.

CDR1 is MDHEN, CDR2 SYDVKM, per germline. This CDR3 is built from 12 residues. The V end was cut by 6 bases, the J end by 10 bases, with 12 bases between. Each CDR3 protein is one row after TCRdb ran MiXCR on the RT-PCR reads. The profile covers more than 400,000 distinct CDR3 sequences, with about 10% appearing a single time and 10% to 15% taken by the ten largest. On this clonotype: Its antigen is unidentified.

The chain recombines TRBV28 with TRBJ1-4; D is uncertain. This sample comprised PBMCs from blood, obtained 35 to 45 days after vaccination. This receptor was obtained from a man aged 45 to 65 who received an inactivated influenza vaccine. Here the CDR3 DNA reads TGTGCCAGCAGGGAGATGAGAGGAAAACTGTTTTTT. Its translation is CASREMRGKLFF.